These 26 T cell receptor beta chains were sequenced from one sample in a study of T cell clones after liver transplantation. The repertoire was sequenced with immunoSEQ multiplex PCR; TCRdb's copy has only in-frame clones and lacks some. Of approximately 51,000 clones listed, roughly 71% are singletons. Sequenced material: CD4+ T cells from blood, taken about 56 months after liver transplant. The origin of the receptors is a human patient who received a liver transplant. T cells may partly derive from the graft donor.

This rearrangement joins TRBV19 to TRBJ1-1, with 9 bases identical to TRBD1. The V gene end was trimmed by 5 bases and the J gene end by 1 base; junction bases not matched to a gene: 8. There are 16 residues in the CDR3. The germline CDR1 and CDR2 sequences are LNHDA and SQIVND (reference sequence). This CDR3 is CASSSLTGGWNTEAFF. DNA of the CDR3: TGTGCCAGTAGTTCTTTAACAGGGGGCTGGAACACTGAAGCTTTCTTT. The whole variable domain, remainder taken from reference TRBV19 and TRBJ1-1, is DGGITQSPKYLFRKEGQNVTLSCEQNLNHDAMYWYRQDPGQGLRLIYYSQIVNDFQKGDIAEGYSVSREKKESFPLTVTSAQKNPTAFYLCASSSLTGGWNTEAFFGQGTRLTVV.

The V call is TRBV7-9, the J call TRBJ1-2, with D uncertain. The CDR3 has 12 residues. V was pared by 6 bases and J by 3 bases, with 8 bases between. Germline loops: CDR1 SEHNR, CDR2 FQNEAQ (reference sequence). The CDR3 region is CASSFGYYGYTF. The CDR3 DNA follows: TGTGCCAGCAGTTTTGGCTACTATGGCTACACCTTC. Filled out from reference TRBV7-9 and TRBJ1-2, the complete variable domain reads DTGVSQNPRHKITKRGQNVTFRCDPISEHNRLYWYRQTLGQGPEFLTYFQNEAQLEKSRLLSDRFSAERPKGSFSTLEIQRTEQGDSAMYLCASSFGYYGYTFGSGTRLTVV.

This clone came up a few times. The chain joins TRBV6-5 to TRBJ2-5; 14 bases are a match to TRBD2. Germline V gives CDR1 MNHEY, CDR2 SVGAGI. The trim removed 5 bases at V and 2 bases at J, leaving 1 base unmatched. CDR3 length: 15 amino acids. CDR3 amino acids: CASSRLAGGQETQYF. CDR3 DNA: TGTGCCAGCAGTAGACTAGCGGGGGGGCAAGAGACCCAGTACTTC.

The genes are TRBV28 and TRBJ1-2; tentatively, D is TRBD1 (5 bases). The CDR3 totals 15 residues. Germline-derived CDR1 and CDR2 are MDHEN and SYDVKM. V was pared by 6 bases and J by 0 bases, with 14 bases between. The CDR3 DNA is TGTGCCAGCAGCTCCTCGACAGCTACTAACTATGGCTACACCTTC. This codes for CASSSSTATNYGYTF.

The rearrangement uses TRBV5-1 and TRBJ2-7; D is possibly TRBD1 (5 bases). CDR3 length: 13 amino acids. Trimming took 0 bases from V and 6 from J, leaving 10 bases between them. CDR1 is SGHRS, CDR2 YFSETQ, per germline. The CDR3 reads CASSLAGLPEQYF. The DNA of the CDR3 is TGCGCCAGCAGCTTGGCAGGGTTGCCCGAGCAGTACTTC.

The chain has TRBV5-4 and TRBJ1-6; D gene ambiguous. Trimming shortened V by 1 base and J by 9 bases, and 14 bases separated the two germline ends. The CDR3 sequence is 15 residues long. Germline V gene lookup returns CDR1 SGHNT and CDR2 YYREEE (reference sequence). CDR3 sequence reads: CASSLFTAGSSPLHF. The CDR3 DNA sequence: TGTGCCAGCAGCTTGTTTACAGCTGGGAGTTCACCCCTCCACTTT.

V gene TRBV5-6 combines with J gene TRBJ2-1; tentatively, D is TRBD2 (5 bases). The V gene lost 0 bases and the J gene lost 5 bases, with 18 bases spanning the gap. The CDR3 spans 17 residues. Germline-derived CDR1 and CDR2 are SGHDT and YYEEEE. In DNA form, the CDR3 reads TGTGCCAGCAGCTTGGTTCCCTGGAGGCCCAAAAACAATGAGCAGTTCTTC. It is translated as CASSLVPWRPKNNEQFF.

The table lists this clone with a few counts. The J gene is TRBJ2-1, the V gene TRBV29-1, with TRBD2 matching 10 bases. CDR1 is SQVTM and CDR2 is ANQGSEA in the germline V gene. V lost 5 bases and J lost 10; bases outside the gene matches: 5. The CDR3 is 12 amino acids. CDR3 residues: CSVRLAGVEQFF. In nucleotides, the CDR3 is TGCAGCGTTCGCCTAGCGGGGGTGGAGCAGTTCTTC.

This clone was recorded a few times. This sequence joins TRBV5-1 and TRBJ2-6; either TRBD1 or TRBD2 may fit D (5 bases each). CDR1 SGHRS and CDR2 YFSETQ come from the germline V gene. This CDR3 contains 16 residues. The ends were cut back, 1 base at V and 2 bases at J, with 10 bases in the middle. The CDR3 sequence: CASSLTQGAGANVLTF. The CDR3 coding sequence is TGCGCCAGCAGCTTGACGCAGGGAGCTGGGGCCAACGTCCTGACTTTC.

V is TRBV2 and J is TRBJ2-2, with a possible D match to TRBD2 (6 bases). The CDR3 has 15 amino acids. Germline-derived CDR1 and CDR2 are SNHLY and FYNNEI. V lost 4 bases, J lost 2 bases, and 11 bases lay in between. The CDR3 is CASSVGGANTGELFF. The DNA of the CDR3 is TGTGCCAGCAGTGTCGGAGGGGCCAACACCGGGGAGCTGTTTTTT.

This sequence joins TRBV21-1 and TRBJ1-1; the table's D call, TRBD1, has no DNA check behind it. TRBV21-1 is tagged as a pseudogene. This CDR3 has 16 amino acids. CDR3 nucleotide sequence: TGTGCCAGCAGCCACCGGGACAGGGATGGGAGCACTGAAGCTTTCTTT. Amino acid sequence: CASSHRDRDGSTEAFF.

V is TRBV27 and J is TRBJ2-1; 11 positions agree with TRBD2. This CDR3 spans 14 amino acids. V trimming: 4 bases; J trimming: 5 bases; junction bases outside the gene matches: 1. CDR1 and CDR2 from the germline V gene are MNHEY and SMNVEV (reference sequence). The CDR3 nucleotides are TGTGCCAGCAGTTCTAGCGGGGGGAACAATGAGCAGTTCTTC. This encodes CASSSSGGNNEQFF.

CDR3 sequence: CASSGLQGEPYNEQFF. The CDR3 DNA reads as TGTGCCAGCAGTGGATTACAGGGGGAGCCCTACAATGAGCAGTTCTTC. The V and J genes are TRBV6-1 and TRBJ2-1, with 8 bases identical to TRBD1. The CDR3 loop spans 16 amino acids. Germline V lookup: CDR1 MNHNS, CDR2 SASEGT. V was pared by 4 bases and J by 2 bases, with 7 bases of the junction left unmatched.

The chain employs TRBV6-5 and TRBJ2-7; D is unresolved. This CDR3 contains 13 residues. Germline V gene data show CDR1 as MNHEY and CDR2 as SVGAGI. V was clipped by 2 bases and J by 2 bases, with 7 bases between them. CDR3 in amino acids: CASSYAGTYEQYF. In DNA, the CDR3 is TGTGCCAGCAGTTACGCAGGCACCTACGAGCAGTACTTC.

Relative to its sample, this clone is medium-sized. This specimen includes other DNA sequences encoding the same CDR3. The chain is built from TRBV5-1 and TRBJ2-7; 7 positions agree with TRBD1. The V gene end was trimmed by 4 bases and the J gene end by 5 bases; junction bases not matched to a gene: 6. The germline gives CDR1 SGHRS, CDR2 YFSETQ. The CDR3 spans 13 residues. This CDR3 reads CASSQTGSNEQYF. The DNA of the CDR3 is TGCGCCAGCAGCCAGACAGGGTCCAACGAGCAGTACTTC.

The J gene is TRBJ1-1, the V gene TRBV6-5, with 9 bases lining up with TRBD1. J lost 5 bases, V lost 5 bases, and 3 bases had no gene match. Germline V gene sequence: CDR1 MNHEY, CDR2 SVGAGI. The length of the CDR3 is 13 residues. Here the CDR3 reads CASSRDRATEAFF. As DNA, the CDR3 is TGTGCCAGCAGTCGGGACAGGGCTACTGAAGCTTTCTTT.

The chain combines TRBV19 with TRBJ1-2; tentatively, D is TRBD1 (5 bases). V was trimmed by 6 bases and J by 5 bases, leaving 7 bases between them. Germline V gene lookup returns CDR1 LNHDA and CDR2 SQIVND (reference sequence). This CDR3 is 11 amino acids long. CDR3 sequence (DNA): TGTGCCAGTAGCGGGGGGTATGGCTACACCTTC. Protein product: CASSGGYGYTF.

V is TRBV5-1 and J is TRBJ2-6, with D unclear. Trimming took 3 bases from V and 0 from J, leaving 7 bases between them. Looked up from germline, CDR1 is SGHRS and CDR2 is YFSETQ. The CDR3 has 15 amino acids. The CDR3 bases are TGCGCCAGCAGCTCGGACGGCTCTGGGGCCAACGTCCTGACTTTC. Its translation: CASSSDGSGANVLTF.

This chain uses TRBV7-6 with TRBJ2-7, with 9 bases matching TRBD1. The CDR3 is 14 amino acids. Germline lookup yields CDR1 SGHVS and CDR2 FNYEAQ. The trim removed 3 bases at V and 1 base at J, leaving 1 base unmatched. The CDR3 sequence is CASSLDRGSYEQYF. The CDR3 DNA is TGTGCCAGCAGCTTGGACAGGGGATCCTACGAGCAGTACTTC.

The chain recombines TRBV7-2 with TRBJ1-6, with a tentative D call TRBD1 (5 bases). Germline V gives CDR1 SGHTA, CDR2 FQGNSA. The CDR3 runs to 13 residues. Trimming took off 0 bases at V and 8 bases at J, with 5 bases between the two ends. The CDR3 sequence: CASSLAGDSPLHF. In nucleotides, the CDR3 is TGTGCCAGCAGCTTAGCGGGGGATTCACCCCTCCACTTT.

The V call is TRBV30, the J call TRBJ2-3; possible D gene TRBD2, 6 bases. V was clipped by 1 base and J by 0 bases, with 14 bases between them. The CDR3 is 16 residues long. From germline, CDR1 is GTSNPN and CDR2 SVGIG (reference sequence). The CDR3 DNA reads as TGTGCCTGGAGTGCCTGGGGGGTCCCCAGCACAGATACGCAGTATTTT. Translating gives CAWSAWGVPSTDTQYF.

With regard to this clone: The same CDR3 also results from other DNA sequences found in this sample. This sequence joins TRBV7-2 and TRBJ1-3; D is undetermined. The germline CDR1 and CDR2 sequences are SGHTA and FQGNSA. Between the trimmed V and J ends, which lost 1 base and 7 bases, there was a span of 11 bases. This CDR3 has 14 residues. The CDR3 loop is CASSLGTVGNTIYF. The CDR3 nucleotides are TGTGCCAGCAGCTTAGGGACCGTCGGGAACACCATATATTTT.

This rearrangement joins TRBV2 to TRBJ2-7; TRBD2 matches at 9 bases. The CDR3 length is 13 residues. The trim removed 4 bases at V and 7 bases at J, leaving 5 bases unmatched. Per germline, CDR1 SNHLY and CDR2 FYNNEI. The CDR3 nucleotides read TGTGCCAGCAGTGTTGGGCGGGGGGGTGAGCAGTACTTC. Its translation: CASSVGRGGEQYF.

This sequence joins TRBV2 and TRBJ2-3; D may be TRBD2 (5 bases). CDR1 is SNHLY and CDR2 is FYNNEI in the germline V gene. The V and J ends lost 6 bases and 6 bases respectively, with 19 bases between them. The CDR3 runs 15 residues. CDR3 protein: CASSAGLTLGDTQYF. The CDR3 nucleotides are TGTGCCAGCAGCGCGGGCCTAACTTTGGGCGATACGCAGTATTTT.

The chain recombines TRBV5-1 with TRBJ1-4; D unclear. Germline V gene data show CDR1 as SGHRS and CDR2 as YFSETQ. CDR3 size: 14 residues. V lost 5 bases to trimming and J lost 0 bases, with 8 bases between them. The CDR3: CASRKAATNEKLFF. CDR3 nucleotides: TGCGCCAGCAGAAAGGCTGCAACTAATGAAAAACTGTTTTTT.

The chain is built from TRBV5-6 and TRBJ2-2; tentative D call: TRBD2 (6 bases). This CDR3 region has 15 residues. V was cut by 5 bases and J by 3 bases, with 14 bases left in between. Germline V gene lookup returns CDR1 SGHDT and CDR2 YYEEEE. In DNA form, the CDR3 reads TGTGCCAGCAGGGGGGGACCAGCGGACACCGGGGAGCTGTTTTTT. This encodes CASRGGPADTGELFF.